This T cell receptor (beta chain) was sequenced for a study of T-cell reconstitution after alpha-beta-depleted transplantation in children. V lost 5 bases, J lost 2 bases, and 17 bases stayed unmatched. The CDR3 covers 19 residues. Germline values: CDR1 MNHNS, CDR2 SASEGT. The authors prepared the TCRbeta library with unique molecular identifiers. TCRdb fed the PCR reads into MiXCR, producing one record per CDR3 protein. The data contain roughly 500,000 distinct CDR3 sequences, approximately 12% of them singletons. This clonotype was obtained from a human donor who donated a stem cell graft to a child with combined immunodeficiency. This specimen was PBMCs from the stem cell graft donor, taken from the stem cell graft. The rearrangement links TRBV6-1 to TRBJ2-1; 8 nucleotides line up with TRBD2. CDR3: CASSIEGGFTSGTYNEQFF. CDR3 coding DNA: TGTGCCAGCAGTATTGAGGGCGGCTTCACTAGCGGAACCTACAATGAGCAGTTCTTC.